A selection of T cell receptor beta chains follows, all from one sample in a study of molecular identifiers for immune sequencing clone quantification. TCRdb re-called the PCR reads through MiXCR, storing one row per CDR3 protein. The sample records 350,000 or so distinct CDR3 sequences, roughly 23% being singletons. The sample taken for sequencing was naive CD8+ T cells from blood, with Jurkat cell RNA spiked in. These receptors all stem from a human donor in good health. Some libraries in this study had Jurkat cell RNA spiked in. CDR3s include the opening cysteine and the closing phenylalanine or tryptophan. The order of the fields is D gene, clone size, J gene, V gene, CDR3 DNA, CDR3 protein. D genes are given only for firm matches. Clone size, where shown, is once, few, many, or a class for clones that have expanded.

d_call: TRBD2; clone_size: many; j_call: TRBJ2-5; v_call: TRBV6-6; cdr3_nt: TGTGCCAGCAGTACCTGGACTAGCGGGGACCAAGAGACCCAGTACTTC; cdr3_aa: CASSTWTSGDQETQYF
d_call: .; clone_size: .; j_call: TRBJ1-2; v_call: TRBV4-2; cdr3_nt: TGTGCCAGCAGCCAAGAGGGATTGGTCTATGGCTACACCTTC; cdr3_aa: CASSQEGLVYGYTF
d_call: .; clone_size: .; j_call: TRBJ2-1; v_call: TRBV4-3; cdr3_nt: TGCGCCAGCAGCCAAGTTCTTGCAAGGGGATACAATGAGCAGTTCTTC; cdr3_aa: CASSQVLARGYNEQFF
d_call: .; clone_size: many; j_call: TRBJ2-7; v_call: TRBV21-1; cdr3_nt: TGTGCCAGCAGCAAAGTGGAGGGGGTAGGTTTCTACGAGCAGTACTTC; cdr3_aa: CASSKVEGVGFYEQYF
d_call: .; clone_size: few; j_call: TRBJ1-2; v_call: TRBV27; cdr3_nt: TGTGCCAGCGGAACTCTGAGGGGCCTAGGTGGATCTAACTATGGCTACACCTTC; cdr3_aa: CASGTLRGLGGSNYGYTF
d_call: TRBD2; clone_size: .; j_call: TRBJ2-5; v_call: TRBV5-1; cdr3_nt: TGCGCCAGCAGCTTGAGTCTAGCGGGAGGGCCAGGGGAGACCCAGTACTTC; cdr3_aa: CASSLSLAGGPGETQYF
d_call: TRBD2; clone_size: .; j_call: TRBJ2-1; v_call: TRBV27; cdr3_nt: TGTGCCAGCAGTTTATTACCTAGCGGGAGGAAGGATGAGCAGTTCTTC; cdr3_aa: CASSLLPSGRKDEQFF
d_call: .; clone_size: many; j_call: TRBJ2-5; v_call: TRBV18; cdr3_nt: TGTGCCAGCTCACCTACCCTACCCGAAGAGACCCAGTACTTC; cdr3_aa: CASSPTLPEETQYF
d_call: .; clone_size: few; j_call: TRBJ2-7; v_call: TRBV20-1; cdr3_nt: TGCAGTGCTAGGGACAGGGACTATCTCTCCTACGAGCAGTACTTC; cdr3_aa: CSARDRDYLSYEQYF
d_call: .; clone_size: many; j_call: TRBJ1-1; v_call: TRBV12-3/TRBV12-4; cdr3_nt: TGTGCCAGCAGCCCTCTGGTGGCTGAAGCTTTCTTT; cdr3_aa: CASSPLVAEAFF
d_call: .; clone_size: many; j_call: TRBJ2-7; v_call: TRBV28; cdr3_nt: TGTGCCACGGACTGGGGTTACGAGCAGTACTTC; cdr3_aa: CATDWGYEQYF
d_call: TRBD2; clone_size: .; j_call: TRBJ2-2; v_call: TRBV27; cdr3_nt: TGTGCCAGCCGTTTAGCGGGAGGTCCGGGGGAGCTGTTTTTT; cdr3_aa: CASRLAGGPGELFF
d_call: .; clone_size: many; j_call: TRBJ2-7; v_call: TRBV5-1; cdr3_nt: TGCGCCAGCAGCTTCGGTGAGGTAGGCTACGAGCAGTACTTC; cdr3_aa: CASSFGEVGYEQYF
d_call: .; clone_size: many; j_call: TRBJ2-2; v_call: TRBV28; cdr3_nt: TGTGCCAGCAGTCCCCTGAGCAGGGAGGACACCGGGGAGCTGTTTTTT; cdr3_aa: CASSPLSREDTGELFF